This T cell receptor (beta chain) is from a study of beta chain features in type 1 diabetes. Every bit of the isolated RNA underwent reverse transcription, so sequencing read expressed TCRB transcripts. Generated by immunoSEQ multiplex PCR, the TCRdb table keeps only in-frame clones and is missing some. This table has 310,000 or so clones, over 12% appearing once. With respect to this clone: Its target is unknown.

Study conclusions and caveats: TCRB CDR3s were moderately but significantly shorter in Type 1 diabetes patients in all four CD4+ subsets. It was possible that PCR favored shorter templates, equally so in patients and controls.

This CDR3 is 14 amino acids long. Germline-derived CDR1 and CDR2 are LNHDA and SQIVND (reference sequence). The V end was cut by 6 bases, the J end by 2 bases, with 14 bases between. The rearrangement uses TRBV19 and TRBJ2-7; tentative D call: TRBD1 (6 bases). The sequencing input was naive CD4+ T cells from blood. This receptor was identified in a man aged 18 to 30 with type 1 diabetes. The CDR3 DNA follows: TGTGCCAGTAGCAGGGGTACGCCCGCCTACGAGCAGTACTTC. It yields the protein CASSRGTPAYEQYF.